The T cell receptor beta chain described here comes from a study of blood T cell repertoires in COVID-19. Assay used: immunoSEQ multiplex PCR; TCRdb lists only in-frame clones, some missing. The sample lists over 65,000 clones; about nine tenths were seen once. V was pared by 1 base and J by 1 base, with 4 bases between. Germline CDR1 and CDR2: SQVTM and ANQGSEA. This CDR3 has 12 amino acids. The sample comprised peripheral blood. The chain couples TRBV29-1 to TRBJ1-1, with D unclear. This clonotype originated in a man in his fifties with active or convalescent COVID-19. The CDR3 sequence: CSVEGPNTEAFF. The CDR3 DNA reads TGCAGCGTTGAAGGGCCGAACACTGAAGCTTTCTTT.